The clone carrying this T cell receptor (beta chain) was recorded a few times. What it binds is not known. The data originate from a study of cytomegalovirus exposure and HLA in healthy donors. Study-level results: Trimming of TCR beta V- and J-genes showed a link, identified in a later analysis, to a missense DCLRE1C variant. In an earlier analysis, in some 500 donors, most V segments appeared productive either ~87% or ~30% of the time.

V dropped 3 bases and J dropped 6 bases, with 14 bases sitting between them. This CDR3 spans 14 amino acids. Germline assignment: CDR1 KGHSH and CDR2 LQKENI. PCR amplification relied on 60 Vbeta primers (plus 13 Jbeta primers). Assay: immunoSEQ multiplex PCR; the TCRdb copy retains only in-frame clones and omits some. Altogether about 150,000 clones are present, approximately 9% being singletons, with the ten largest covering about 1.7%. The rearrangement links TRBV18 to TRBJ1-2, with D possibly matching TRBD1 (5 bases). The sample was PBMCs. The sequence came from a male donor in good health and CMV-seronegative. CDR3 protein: CASSPGIGGDGYTF. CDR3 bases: TGTGCCAGCTCACCTGGGATCGGGGGGGATGGCTACACCTTC.